A single sample gave rise to the 26 T cell receptor beta chains below, sequenced in a study of regulatory T cells in long-lasting Graves disease. Arm-PCR of CDR3 regions and iRepertoire HTBI primers were used to build TCR beta libraries. Using its own MiXCR run on the multiplex PCR reads, TCRdb lists one record per CDR3 protein. The data contain about 620,000 distinct CDR3 sequences, roughly 15% of them singletons. The time point is: newly diagnosed GD, antithyroid drugs for less than 3 months. With RNA extracted from PBMCs as input, the TCR library was made. Separately, the same data were catalogued under a study of T cells in Graves' hyperthyroidism and ophthalmopathy.

Specimen: peripheral blood mononuclear cells (PBMCs), collected at new diagnosis, from a patient treated with antithyroid drugs. These receptors originate from a young woman with Graves disease.

The chain is built from TRBV18 and TRBJ2-7, with 10 bases aligning to TRBD1. Looked up from germline, CDR1 is KGHSH and CDR2 is LQKENI. The V gene end was trimmed by 3 bases and the J gene end by 7 bases; junction bases not matched to a gene: 9. CDR3 length equals 15 residues. This CDR3 reads CASSPSGTGVWEQYF. The CDR3 region has the DNA TGTGCCAGCTCACCTTCCGGGACAGGGGTATGGGAGCAGTACTTC.

To note about this clonotype: Possible read error: a much larger clone is one base away. V usage is TRBV2 and J usage is TRBJ2-7; 11 bases line up with TRBD1. Germline-derived CDR1 and CDR2 are SNHLY and FYNNEI. CDR3 length: 13 amino acids. The CDR3 here is CVSKPGQGAGRGF. CDR3 DNA: TGTGTCAGCAAGCCAGGACAGGGGGCGGGTCGAGGATTC.

This clonotype was counted many times. The chain carries TRBV25-1 and TRBJ1-1; no reliable D call. V was trimmed by 2 bases and J by 4 bases, leaving 11 bases between them. CDR3 length: 14 residues. Germline V gene sequence: CDR1 MGHDK, CDR2 SYGVNS. CDR3 nucleotide sequence: TGTGCCAGCAGTGAACCACAGAGACCCACTGAAGCTTTCTTT. Translating gives CASSEPQRPTEAFF.

This clonotype was recorded many times. The V call is TRBV2, the J call TRBJ1-1; D possibly corresponds to TRBD1 (6 bases). The V end lost 7 bases, the J end lost 1 base, and 10 bases lay between the germline ends. This CDR3 is 13 amino acids long. The germline V gene encodes CDR1 SNHLY and CDR2 FYNNEI. The CDR3 DNA reads TGTGCCAGCACCGGACAGCAGAACACTGAAGCTTTCTTT. Its protein product is CASTGQQNTEAFF.

This clonotype was observed many times. V usage is TRBV2 and J usage is TRBJ2-7, with D perhaps TRBD2 (7 bases). The germline CDR1 and CDR2 sequences are SNHLY and FYNNEI. The CDR3 contains 16 residues. V lost 2 bases, J lost 0 bases, and 14 bases lay in between. The CDR3 DNA follows: TGTGCCAGCAGTGAAATGAGCGGGACATACTCCTACGAGCAGTACTTC. This sequence encodes CASSEMSGTYSYEQYF.

The genes are TRBV19 and TRBJ2-7; D may be TRBD2 (6 bases). V was pared by 8 bases and J by 6 bases, with 11 bases between. This CDR3 comprises 11 residues. Looked up from germline, CDR1 is LNHDA and CDR2 is SQIVND (reference sequence). The CDR3 DNA follows: TGTGCCAGTCGACTAGGAAGCGAGCAGTACTTC. This sequence encodes CASRLGSEQYF.

The rearrangement joins TRBV15 to TRBJ2-1; possibly TRBD2 for D (6 bases). Trimming left V 2 bases short and J 8 bases short, with 13 bases between. The CDR3 runs to 14 residues. Germline V lookup: CDR1 LNHNV, CDR2 YYDKDF (reference sequence). CDR3 in amino acids: CATSRTNGSYEQFF. DNA of the CDR3: TGTGCCACCAGCAGAACTAACGGGAGCTATGAGCAGTTCTTC.

In DNA form, the CDR3 reads TGTGCCAGCTCACCACAGCGGGACTATCTTTACAATGAGCAGTTCTTC. Amino acids: CASSPQRDYLYNEQFF. The chain has TRBV18 and TRBJ2-1, with TRBD2 identical over 7 bases. The germline gives CDR1 KGHSH, CDR2 LQKENI. Losses at the gene ends were 1 base for V and 4 bases for J; bases not matched to a gene: 7. The CDR3 is 16 amino acids.

This clonotype was seen many times. The chain uses TRBV6-5 and TRBJ2-5; D uncertain. The CDR3 has 12 amino acids. The V end lost 2 bases, the J end lost 5 bases, and 6 bases lay between the germline ends. Germline CDR1 is MNHEY and CDR2 is SVGAGI. CDR3 sequence: CASSYARETQYF. For the CDR3, the DNA is TGTGCCAGCAGTTACGCCCGGGAGACCCAGTACTTC.

The V and J genes are TRBV4-1 and TRBJ2-3, with 7 nucleotides matching TRBD2. J was trimmed by 5 bases and V by 4 bases; bases with no gene match: 12. The CDR3 totals 16 residues. Per the germline V gene, CDR1 is MGHRA and CDR2 is YSYEKL. For the CDR3, the DNA is TGCGCCAGCAGCCGATCGGGCGGGAGCGGTGGAGATACGCAGTATTTT. Protein: CASSRSGGSGGDTQYF.

This clonotype is a singleton in its sample. Germline and junction disagree at one end, which may indicate a read error. The V and J genes are TRBV10-1 and TRBJ2-1, with D maybe TRBD2 (5 bases). Germline lookup yields CDR1 WNHNN and CDR2 SYGVQD (reference sequence). The CDR3 has 16 residues. The CDR3 is CASSRTLEVPYNEQSF. CDR3 bases: TGCGCCAGCAGCCGGACCCTGGAGGTGCCCTACAATGAGCAGTCCTTC.

This clonotype was recorded at least ten times. The rearrangement links TRBV20-1 to TRBJ2-1; no clear D. V gave up 6 bases and J gave up 0 bases, with 15 bases separating them. The CDR3 extends over 15 amino acids. Germline loops: CDR1 DFQATT, CDR2 SNEGSKA (reference sequence). CDR3 sequence reads: CSAASAQSSYNEQFF. In DNA, the CDR3 is TGCAGTGCAGCCAGCGCCCAGAGCTCCTACAATGAGCAGTTCTTC.

This clonotype was recorded at least ten times. This chain joins TRBV28 and TRBJ2-2; D is unclear. Deletions cut 8 bases from V and 8 bases from J, with 15 bases between. The CDR3 loop spans 13 amino acids. Germline CDR1 reads MDHEN; CDR2 reads SYDVKM. The DNA of the CDR3 is TGTGCCAGCTTCCCAGCAGCCAGGGGGGAGCTGTTTTTT. It translates to CASFPAARGELFF.

V gene TRBV6-1 combines with J gene TRBJ1-3, with 9 nucleotides matching TRBD1. CDR1 is MNHNS and CDR2 is SASEGT in the germline V gene. J lost 8 bases, V lost 6 bases, and 8 bases had no gene match. The CDR3 is 14 residues long. The CDR3 DNA reads as TGTGCCAGCAGCCCCGGGACAGGGAGACACACCATATATTTT. It specifies CASSPGTGRHTIYF.

This clonotype was counted ten times or more. CDR3 nucleotides: TGTGCCAGCGATGCCAGAGCGGACAGCTCCTACAATGAGCAGTTCTTC. Its translation is CASDARADSSYNEQFF. The J gene is TRBJ2-1, the V gene TRBV6-1, with D possibly TRBD1 on 6 matching bases. The CDR3 length is 16 residues. Trimming stripped 8 bases from V and 0 bases from J, with 17 bases between. Germline V gene sequence: CDR1 MNHNS, CDR2 SASEGT.

This clonotype was counted at least ten times. The chain combines TRBV7-8 with TRBJ1-1, with D possibly being TRBD1 (5 bases). The CDR3 covers 15 residues. Germline loops: CDR1 SGHVS, CDR2 FQNEAQ. The V end lost 0 bases, the J end lost 1 base, and 9 bases lay between the germline ends. CDR3 sequence reads: CASSLAWTPNTEAFF. Written as DNA, the CDR3 is TGTGCCAGCAGCTTAGCGTGGACACCGAACACTGAAGCTTTCTTT.

With respect to this clonotype: It may be a read error: a sequence one base away is much more abundant. The chain joins TRBV20-1 to TRBJ2-7, with a weak D call TRBD1 (5 bases). The CDR3 spans 14 residues. The germline CDR1 and CDR2 sequences are DFQATT and SNEGSKA (reference sequence). V was cut by 6 bases and J by 2 bases, with 17 bases left in between. This CDR3 reads CSAPGQGLAYEQYV. CDR3 DNA: TGCAGTGCCCCCGGCCAGGGTCTAGCCTACGAGCAGTACGTC.

This clonotype was seen repeatedly, ten times or more. The J gene is TRBJ2-5, the V gene TRBV7-2, with 12 bases aligning to TRBD2. Losses at the gene ends were 5 bases for V and 2 bases for J; bases not matched to a gene: 15. Germline V gives CDR1 SGHTA, CDR2 FQGNSA. CDR3 length equals 19 residues. The CDR3 DNA reads as TGTGCCAGCAGCCGGGGGACTAGCGGGTTTACAACCTTGCAAGAGACCCAGTACTTC. Amino acid sequence: CASSRGTSGFTTLQETQYF.

In this sample, this clonotype turned up a few times. The chain is built from TRBV9 and TRBJ2-5; the D is unclear. The CDR3 has 14 amino acids. Germline values: CDR1 SGDLS, CDR2 YYNGEE. Trimming removed 3 bases at V and 0 bases at J, with 9 bases between. The CDR3 DNA reads as TGTGCCAGCAGCGCCGTAGGGAACCAAGAGACCCAGTACTTC. Its protein product is CASSAVGNQETQYF. The whole variable domain, filled in from reference TRBV9 and TRBJ2-5, reads DSGVTQTPKHLITATGQRVTLRCSPRSGDLSVYWYQQSLDQGLQFLIQYYNGEERAKGNILERFSAQQFPDLHSELNLSSLELGDSALYFCASSAVGNQETQYFGPGTRLLVL.

On this clonotype: A read error is possible here, since a much larger clone lies one base away. As the CDR3 is not closed by the conserved phenylalanine or tryptophan, this likely results from a read error. The chain combines TRBV6-5 with TRBJ1-1; D remains ambiguous. Germline values: CDR1 MNHEY, CDR2 SVGAGI. The CDR3 contains 14 residues. Deletions cut 2 bases from V and 0 bases from J, with 7 bases between. The CDR3 nucleotides read TGTGCCAGCAGTTACGGCGGGGTGAACACTGAAGCTTTCCTT. It encodes CASSYGGVNTEAFL.

The CDR3: CASRAGWETQYF. CDR3 nucleotides: TGCGCCAGCAGGGCAGGGTGGGAGACCCAGTACTTC. The J gene is TRBJ2-5, the V gene TRBV5-1; possible D gene TRBD1, 5 bases. This CDR3 comprises 12 residues. In germline, CDR1 is SGHRS, CDR2 YFSETQ. With 5 bases removed from V and 5 bases from J, the gap between germline ends came to 10 bases.

Details on this clonotype: Germline and junction disagree at one end, which may indicate a read error. The genes are TRBV5-1 and TRBJ2-7; TRBD1 or TRBD2 may be the D gene (5 bases each). This CDR3 is built from 15 residues. The V gene's germline CDR1 is SGHRS and CDR2 YFSETQ. The CDR3 here is CACSPPGTGTYEQYF. The CDR3 DNA is TGCGCCTGCAGCCCTCCCGGGACGGGGACCTACGAGCAGTACTTC.

This clonotype has only a few counts. A much larger clone is a single base away; this may be a read error. This chain joins TRBV2 and TRBJ2-7, with D uncertain. CDR3 length equals 11 residues. Germline V gives CDR1 SNHLY, CDR2 FYNNEI. CDR3 sequence (DNA): TGTGCCGGCAGTGTGACCTACGAGCAGTACTTC. This gives the protein CAGSVTYEQYF.

This clonotype was picked up many times. The V and J genes are TRBV12-3 or TRBV12-4 and TRBJ1-2; no clear D. V shed 3 bases and J shed 2 bases, with 7 bases lying between them. The CDR3 totals 13 residues. The CDR3 sequence is CASSFSWNYGYTF. CDR3 DNA sequence: TGTGCCAGCAGTTTTAGCTGGAACTATGGCTACACCTTC.

This clonotype was recorded at least ten times. V and J are TRBV12-3 or TRBV12-4 and TRBJ1-1; TRBD1 agrees at 8 bases. Trimming removed 5 bases from V and 0 bases from J; junction bases left unmatched: 5. The CDR3 loop spans 15 amino acids. CDR3 coding DNA: TGTGCCAGCAGTCCATTGGACAGGGTGAACACTGAAGCTTTCTTT. Residues: CASSPLDRVNTEAFF.

Many counts were recorded for this clonotype. The chain combines TRBV12-3 or TRBV12-4 with TRBJ1-1, with 7 bases identical to TRBD1. CDR3 length equals 15 residues. V was pared by 6 bases and J by 1 base, with 8 bases of the junction left unmatched. CDR3 in amino acids: CASSPRTGRNTEAFF. DNA of the CDR3: TGTGCCAGCAGCCCTAGGACAGGCCGGAACACTGAAGCTTTCTTT.